A selection of T cell receptor beta chains follows, all from one sample in a study of CD8+CD57+ T cells in acquired aplastic anemia. Using its own MiXCR run on the reads, TCRdb lists one record per CDR3 protein. The sample carries tens of thousands of distinct CDR3 sequences, approximately 46% recorded once. Source material: sorted CD4+, CD8+, or CD8+CD57+ T cells (not recorded which) from PBMCs. The source is a human donor in good health, serving as a control. CDR3s include the opening cysteine and the closing phenylalanine or tryptophan. Fields, in order: V gene, J gene, clone size, D gene, CDR3 DNA, CDR3 protein. D genes are given only for firm matches. Some rows mark clone size as missing; the rest say once, few, many or name a class of expanded clone.

v_gene: TRBV11-1
j_gene: TRBJ1-1
abundance: .
d_gene: .
CDR3nt: TGTGCCAGCAGCTTAGAAGGGTCTTCCGAAGCTTTCTTT
CDR3aa: CASSLEGSSEAFF

v_gene: TRBV6-1
j_gene: TRBJ1-2
abundance: .
d_gene: .
CDR3nt: TGTGCCAGCAGTGAGGGAGACAGCTATGGCCACACCTTC
CDR3aa: CASSEGDSYGHTF

v_gene: TRBV15
j_gene: TRBJ1-2
abundance: .
d_gene: .
CDR3nt: TGTGCCACCAGCAGGCGGTCCGGGTCGGACCGTCATGGCTACACCTTC
CDR3aa: CATSRRSGSDRHGYTF

v_gene: TRBV7-9
j_gene: TRBJ2-7
abundance: many
d_gene: TRBD1
CDR3nt: TGTGCCAGCAGCCCCCGGGACAGGGCGGCGAGCGAGCAGTACTTC
CDR3aa: CASSPRDRAASEQYF

v_gene: TRBV19
j_gene: TRBJ1-1
abundance: many
d_gene: .
CDR3nt: TGTGCCAGTAGTATAGCAGTAATGAACACTGAAGCTTTCTTT
CDR3aa: CASSIAVMNTEAFF

v_gene: TRBV25-1
j_gene: TRBJ2-3
abundance: .
d_gene: TRBD2
CDR3nt: TGTGCCAGCAGTGCCCTAGCGGGGGCCCCAGATACGCAGTATTTT
CDR3aa: CASSALAGAPDTQYF

v_gene: TRBV7-9
j_gene: TRBJ1-5
abundance: many
d_gene: .
CDR3nt: TGTGCCAGCAGCTCGCCCTATCAGCCCCAGCATTTT
CDR3aa: CASSSPYQPQHF

v_gene: TRBV25-1
j_gene: TRBJ2-1
abundance: .
d_gene: TRBD1
CDR3nt: TGTGCCAGCAGTGAGCCGGGACAGAACTACAATGAGCAGTTCTTC
CDR3aa: CASSEPGQNYNEQFF

v_gene: TRBV7-8
j_gene: TRBJ2-7
abundance: .
d_gene: TRBD1
CDR3nt: TGTGCCAGCAGCTTTAGACAGGGTTACGAGCAGTACTTC
CDR3aa: CASSFRQGYEQYF

v_gene: TRBV4-3
j_gene: TRBJ2-3
abundance: .
d_gene: .
CDR3nt: TGCGCCAGCAGCCAAGATTGGGTACAGACGATCACAGATACGCAGTATTTT
CDR3aa: CASSQDWVQTITDTQYF

v_gene: TRBV29-1
j_gene: TRBJ1-3
abundance: .
d_gene: .
CDR3nt: TGCAGCGTTCTTGACGCCTCTGGAAACACCATATATTTT
CDR3aa: CSVLDASGNTIYF

v_gene: TRBV20-1
j_gene: TRBJ2-3
abundance: once
d_gene: TRBD1
CDR3nt: TGCAGTGTCGACAGGGGGGTCGGCACAGATACGCAGTATTTT
CDR3aa: CSVDRGVGTDTQYF

v_gene: TRBV29-1
j_gene: TRBJ2-7
abundance: many
d_gene: .
CDR3nt: TGCAGCGTCTCCCTCGGGGGCAACGAGCAGTACTTC
CDR3aa: CSVSLGGNEQYF

v_gene: TRBV20-1
j_gene: TRBJ1-1
abundance: many
d_gene: TRBD1
CDR3nt: TGCAGTGCTAGAGAATTACAGGGGGATACTGAAGCTTTCTTT
CDR3aa: CSARELQGDTEAFF

v_gene: TRBV19
j_gene: TRBJ2-5
abundance: .
d_gene: TRBD2
CDR3nt: TGTGCCAGTAGTATCACGGGGGGAGAAGAGACCCAGTACTTC
CDR3aa: CASSITGGEETQYF